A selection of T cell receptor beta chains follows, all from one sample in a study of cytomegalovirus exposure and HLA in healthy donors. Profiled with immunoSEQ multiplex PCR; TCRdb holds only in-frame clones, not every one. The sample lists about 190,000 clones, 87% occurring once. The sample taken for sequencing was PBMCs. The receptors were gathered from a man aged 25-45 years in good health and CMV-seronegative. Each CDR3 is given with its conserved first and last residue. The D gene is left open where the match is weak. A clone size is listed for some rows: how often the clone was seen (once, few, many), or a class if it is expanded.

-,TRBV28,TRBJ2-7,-,TGTGCCAGCAGTTTAAGGGTGGGGAGACACGAGCAGTACTTC,CASSLRVGRHEQYF
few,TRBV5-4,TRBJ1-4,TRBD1,TGTGCCAGCAGCCAAGATTGGGGACAGGTTGCGCCTTTCTCTGAAAAACTGTTTTTT,CASSQDWGQVAPFSEKLFF
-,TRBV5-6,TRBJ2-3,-,TGTGCCAGCAGCTTGGGGGCAGGCGGCACAGATACGCAGTATTTT,CASSLGAGGTDTQYF
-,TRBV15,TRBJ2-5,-,TGTGCCACCAGCGGCTTGGAAGCGCCATACCAAGAGACCCAGTACTTC,CATSGLEAPYQETQYF
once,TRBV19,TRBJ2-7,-,TGTGCCAGTAGTTGGGGCGTCAGCTCCTACGAGCAGTACTTC,CASSWGVSSYEQYF
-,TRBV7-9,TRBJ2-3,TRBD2,TGTGCCAGCAGCTTACCCTTTAGCGGGAGTGCAGATACGCAGTATTTT,CASSLPFSGSADTQYF
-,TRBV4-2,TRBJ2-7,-,TGTGCCAGCAGCCAAGATCTGGGCAACGAGCAGTACTTC,CASSQDLGNEQYF
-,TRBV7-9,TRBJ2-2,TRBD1,TGTGCCAGCAGCCGACAGGGGGCTTTGAACACCGGGGAGCTGTTTTTT,CASSRQGALNTGELFF
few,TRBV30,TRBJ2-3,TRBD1,TGTGCCCGCTCGCAGGGGGCGGGTGATACGCAGTATTTT,CARSQGAGDTQYF
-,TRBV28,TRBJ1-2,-,TGTGCCAGTCTAGGGGTGACTAACTATGGCTACACCTTC,CASLGVTNYGYTF
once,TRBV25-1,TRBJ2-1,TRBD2,TGTGCCAGCAGTGTGGCGGGAGGGCCGAGTGAGCAGTTCTTC,CASSVAGGPSEQFF
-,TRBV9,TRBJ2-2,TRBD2,TGTGCCAGCAGCCCCGACGGCGGGGGCACCGGGGAGCTGTTTTTT,CASSPDGGGTGELFF
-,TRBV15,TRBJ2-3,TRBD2,TGTGCCACCAGTGAGACTAGCGGGGGTGGAGATACGCAGTATTTT,CATSETSGGGDTQYF
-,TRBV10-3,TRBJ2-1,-,TGTGCCATCAGTGTTAGTGGAGATGAGCAGTTCTTC,CAISVSGDEQFF
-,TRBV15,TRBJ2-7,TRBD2,TGTGCCACCAGCAGATATGGACTAGCGGGTTCCTACGAGCAGTACTTC,CATSRYGLAGSYEQYF
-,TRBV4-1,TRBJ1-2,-,TGCGCCAGCAGCCCGCCGGGTTCTGGCTATGGCTACACCTTC,CASSPPGSGYGYTF
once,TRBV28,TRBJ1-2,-,TGTGCCAGCAGTCGGACGTCTAGGGGTCGTCCTAACTATGGCTACACCTTC,CASSRTSRGRPNYGYTF
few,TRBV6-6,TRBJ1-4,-,TGTGCTTGCGGACGGAGGTCCTTTGAAAAACTGTTTTTT,CACGRRSFEKLFF
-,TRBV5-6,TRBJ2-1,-,TGTGCCAGCAGCTTGGTTCCAGGGATTCGTGATGAGCAGTTCTTC,CASSLVPGIRDEQFF
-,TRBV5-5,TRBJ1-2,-,TGTGCCAGCAGCTTGAGTGGGGCGCTAAACTATGGCTACACCTTC,CASSLSGALNYGYTF
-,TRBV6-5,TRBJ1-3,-,TGTGCCAGCAGCGTGCGCCTCTCTGGAAACACCATATATTTT,CASSVRLSGNTIYF
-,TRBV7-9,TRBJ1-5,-,TGTGCCAGCGGCGGGGGGAGCAATCAGCCCCAGCATTTT,CASGGGSNQPQHF
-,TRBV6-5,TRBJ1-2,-,TGTGCCAGCGCGGAGGGGTCCCAGACTAACTATGGCTACACCTTC,CASAEGSQTNYGYTF
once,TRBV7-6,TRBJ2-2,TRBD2,TGTGCCAGCAGCTTAGAGGGGGACGACAGCGGGGGGCGGAACACCGGGGAGCTGTTTTTT,CASSLEGDDSGGRNTGELFF
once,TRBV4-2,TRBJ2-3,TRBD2,TGTGCCAGCAGCAACCGACTAGCGGGGGAGCTTAGCACAGATACGCAGTATTTT,CASSNRLAGELSTDTQYF
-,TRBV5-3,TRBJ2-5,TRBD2,TGTGCCAGAAGCTACCCTAGCGGACCCGAAGAGACCCAGTACTTC,CARSYPSGPEETQYF
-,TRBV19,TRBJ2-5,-,TGTGCCAGTAGTATAGGGTGGGGGGAAGAGACCCAGTACTTC,CASSIGWGEETQYF
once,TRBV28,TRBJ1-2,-,TGTGCCACTAGGGGGAACTATGGCTACACCTTC,CATRGNYGYTF
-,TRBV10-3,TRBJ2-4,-,TGTGCCATCAGTGAGTCTGAGGGACTAAACATTCAGTACTTC,CAISESEGLNIQYF
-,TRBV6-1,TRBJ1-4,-,TGTGCCAGCAGTGAAAGGACGGCGGGGAATGAAAAACTGTTTTTT,CASSERTAGNEKLFF
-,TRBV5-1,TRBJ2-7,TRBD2,TGCGCCAGCAGCATGGGACTAGCGGGAGGGCCCGAGCAGTACTTC,CASSMGLAGGPEQYF
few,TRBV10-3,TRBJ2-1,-,TGTGCCAGCAGTTACGGTGGGGGGAATATTGGTGAGCAGTTCTTC,CASSYGGGNIGEQFF
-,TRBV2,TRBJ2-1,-,TGTGCCAGCAGGGCAGGATACAATGAGCAGTTCTTC,CASRAGYNEQFF
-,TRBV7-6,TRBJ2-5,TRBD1,TGTGCCAGCAGCATCACCCAACCCAGACAGGGGGTGGGGGAGACCCAGTACTTC,CASSITQPRQGVGETQYF
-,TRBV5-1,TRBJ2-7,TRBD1,TGCGCCAGCAGCCCGGGGTCGGGACAGGGGATATACGAGCAGTACTTC,CASSPGSGQGIYEQYF
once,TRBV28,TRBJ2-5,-,TGTGCCAGCAGTTCATCCCGGGGGACCCAGTACTTC,CASSSSRGTQYF
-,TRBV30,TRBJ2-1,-,TGTGCCTCGAACACAGGGAGCTCCTACAATGAGCAGTTCTTC,CASNTGSSYNEQFF
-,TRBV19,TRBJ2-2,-,TGTGCCAGTAGGGGGGCAGGTATCACCGGGGAGCTGTTTTTT,CASRGAGITGELFF
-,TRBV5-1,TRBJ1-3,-,TGCGCCAGCAGGCTTGGCGGGAGCTCTGGAAACACCATATATTTT,CASRLGGSSGNTIYF
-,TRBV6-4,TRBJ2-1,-,TGTGCCAGCAGTGACTCTTACAGGGAAAACGGGCAGAATGAGCAGTTCTTC,CASSDSYRENGQNEQFF
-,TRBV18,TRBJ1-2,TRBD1,TGTGCCAGCTCACCGATAGACTTACAGGGGCTCATTGGCTACACCTTC,CASSPIDLQGLIGYTF
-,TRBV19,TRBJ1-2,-,TGTGCCAGTAGTAATGGGGGGAACTATGGCTACACCTTC,CASSNGGNYGYTF
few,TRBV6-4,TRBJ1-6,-,TGTGCCAGCAGTGACCGTGCCCGGTCCCCCCTCCACTTT,CASSDRARSPLHF
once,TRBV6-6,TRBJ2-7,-,TGTGCCAGCAGTTACTCGGGGGGGCCCAACGAGCAGTACTTC,CASSYSGGPNEQYF
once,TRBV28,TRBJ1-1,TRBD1,TGTGCCAGCAGTAACAGGGGGCCGGGCACTGAAGCTTTCTTT,CASSNRGPGTEAFF
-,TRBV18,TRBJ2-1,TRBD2,TGTGCCAGCTCACTCGCCGGGTTAGCGGGAGGCCGGTTCGGCAATGAGCAGTTCTTC,CASSLAGLAGGRFGNEQFF
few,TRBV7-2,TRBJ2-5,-,TGTGCCAGCAGCTTAGACGTGACCGGAGATGGAGAGACCCAGTACTTC,CASSLDVTGDGETQYF
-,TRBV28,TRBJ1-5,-,TGTGCCAGCAGTTTGAGTCGGGTTCAGCCCCAGCATTTT,CASSLSRVQPQHF
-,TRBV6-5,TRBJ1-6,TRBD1,TGTGCCAGCAGTCGCGACAGGGGGGATTCACCCCTCCACTTT,CASSRDRGDSPLHF
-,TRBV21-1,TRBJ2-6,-,TGTGCCAGCAGCAGAGACAGGTCCTCTGGGGCCAACGTCCTGACTTTC,CASSRDRSSGANVLTF